This TCR beta chain was sequenced in a study of blood T cell repertoires in COVID-19. For the study at large: The samples span acute and convalescent COVID-19 from the United States, Italy and Spain. Sample material is recorded as cDNA or gDNA derived from T cells, B-cell-depleted T cells, or PBMCs.

The sample holds a few counts of this clone. TCRdb keeps only in-frame clones here, not all; method: immunoSEQ multiplex PCR. The sample shows tens of thousands of clones, around 87% of them seen only once. What was sequenced was peripheral blood. This TCR was sampled from a human donor in a cohort sampled during active COVID-19.

This chain's CDR3 is CASSPGQGTYEQYF. CDR3 in DNA: TGTGCCAGCTCACCGGGACAGGGGACCTACGAGCAGTACTTC. The V and J genes are TRBV18 and TRBJ2-7; 10 bases map to TRBD1. From germline, CDR1 is KGHSH and CDR2 LQKENI. V lost 3 bases and J lost 2; bases outside the gene matches: 1. The CDR3 is 14 amino acids.